The 12 T cell receptor beta chains presented below share a single source sample, sequenced in a study of identical twins. Each CDR3 protein gets one entry after TCRdb re-called the 5' RACE reads with MiXCR. The sample has about 530,000 distinct CDR3 sequences; approximately 20% are singletons. The same sample was also used in a study of yellow fever vaccine responses in identical twins.

Sequencing was carried out using CD4+ T cells sorted from blood. These receptors were taken from a woman in her late teens or twenties in good health.

V usage is TRBV9 and J usage is TRBJ2-3; TRBD2 agrees at 13 bases. The V gene's germline CDR1 is SGDLS and CDR2 YYNGEE. V lost 2 bases and J lost 8; bases outside the gene matches: 8. The CDR3 spans 16 residues. CDR3 in DNA: TGTGCCAGCAGCGTTACAGGGACTAGCGGGGAGATTACGCAGTATTTT. This gives the protein CASSVTGTSGEITQYF.

V and J are TRBV20-1 and TRBJ2-1; TRBD2 aligns across 14 bases. The V segment lost 3 bases and the J segment 10 bases; nucleotides outside the gene matches: 5. There are 14 residues in the CDR3. The germline V gene encodes CDR1 DFQATT and CDR2 SNEGSKA (reference sequence). CDR3 in amino acids: CSASGTSGRGEQFF. The CDR3 DNA sequence: TGCAGTGCTAGTGGGACTAGCGGGAGAGGGGAGCAGTTCTTC.

This chain links TRBV12-3 or TRBV12-4 with TRBJ2-7; D might be TRBD2 (6 bases). The CDR3 runs 13 residues. V was clipped by 5 bases and J by 4 bases, with 12 bases between them. The DNA of the CDR3 is TGTGCCAGCAGTCCTCGGGAGAAATACGAGCAGTACTTC. Amino acids: CASSPREKYEQYF.

This clonotype appeared a few times. This chain uses TRBV10-3 with TRBJ2-3; D may be TRBD2 (6 bases). CDR1 ENHRY and CDR2 SYGVKD come from the germline V gene. The CDR3 runs 13 residues. Trimming removed 8 bases at V and 6 bases at J, with 15 bases between. CDR3 amino acids: CAIGGLPTDTQYF. The CDR3 coding sequence is TGTGCCATCGGGGGACTTCCCACCGATACGCAGTATTTT.

This rearrangement joins TRBV3-1 to TRBJ2-3; D is unclear. The CDR3 loop spans 17 amino acids. The germline V gene has CDR1 LGHDT and CDR2 YNNKEL (reference sequence). Trimming stripped 0 bases from V and 4 bases from J, with 17 bases between. CDR3 coding DNA: TGTGCCAGCAGCCAAGATCTGCAGGCTACCCGTGCAGATACGCAGTATTTT. Protein: CASSQDLQATRADTQYF.

The chain uses TRBV5-1 and TRBJ2-7; D possibly corresponds to TRBD2 (5 bases). The ends were cut back, 4 bases at V and 5 bases at J, with 16 bases in the middle. The V gene's germline CDR1 is SGHRS and CDR2 YFSETQ. This CDR3 has 14 amino acids. CDR3 sequence: CASSPGGGGDEQYF. For the CDR3, the DNA is TGCGCCAGCAGCCCCGGCGGAGGCGGCGACGAGCAGTACTTC.

This clonotype was seen a handful of times. This chain uses TRBV6-4 with TRBJ2-1; D not resolved. CDR1 and CDR2 (germline): MRHNA, SNTAGT. The CDR3 totals 15 residues. V was cut by 5 bases and J by 7 bases, with 18 bases left in between. Here the CDR3 DNA reads TGTGCCAGCAGTCACCAGGCGGACGGGTGGAATGAGCAGTTCTTC. Protein: CASSHQADGWNEQFF.

The genes are TRBV20-1 and TRBJ2-1; 11 bases match TRBD2. Trimming cost V 3 bases and J 7 bases; bases outside gene matches: 11. CDR3 length: 16 residues. Germline V gene lookup returns CDR1 DFQATT and CDR2 SNEGSKA (reference sequence). CDR3 coding DNA: TGCAGTGCTAGGGTCCTGGGGACTAGCGGAGTAAATGAGCAGTTCTTC. It encodes CSARVLGTSGVNEQFF.

This clonotype was counted a few times. The gene calls are TRBV6-1 and TRBJ2-3; 8 nucleotides line up with TRBD2. This CDR3 has 17 amino acids. V lost 6 bases and J lost 0; bases outside the gene matches: 11. The germline V gene encodes CDR1 MNHNS and CDR2 SASEGT. The CDR3: CASSRFIAGLSTDTQYF. The CDR3 DNA reads TGTGCCAGCAGCCGGTTCATAGCGGGGCTTAGCACAGATACGCAGTATTTT.

This clonotype was recorded a few times. The chain joins TRBV20-1 to TRBJ2-3, with 8 bases matching TRBD2. Germline CDR1 DFQATT, CDR2 SNEGSKA (reference sequence). This CDR3 has 13 residues. With 3 bases clipped from V and 5 bases from J, the junction kept 4 bases outside the gene matches. CDR3 amino acids: CSARLAGLDTQYF. CDR3 DNA sequence: TGCAGTGCTAGGCTAGCGGGCCTAGATACGCAGTATTTT.

The chain carries TRBV2 and TRBJ2-1, with no clear D. In germline, CDR1 is SNHLY, CDR2 FYNNEI. The CDR3 runs to 13 residues. The V end was cut by 4 bases, the J end by 9 bases, with 13 bases between. The CDR3 spells CASSVLAMAEQFF. CDR3 DNA: TGTGCCAGCAGTGTTTTGGCTATGGCTGAGCAGTTCTTC.

The CDR3 sequence is CASGGPLGSGELFF. CDR3 nucleotide sequence: TGCGCCAGCGGGGGACCTTTGGGCTCCGGGGAGCTGTTTTTT. The V and J genes are TRBV5-1 and TRBJ2-2; either TRBD1 or TRBD2 may supply D (5 bases each). In germline, CDR1 is SGHRS, CDR2 YFSETQ. Deletions cut 7 bases from V and 6 bases from J, with 16 bases between. CDR3 length equals 14 residues.